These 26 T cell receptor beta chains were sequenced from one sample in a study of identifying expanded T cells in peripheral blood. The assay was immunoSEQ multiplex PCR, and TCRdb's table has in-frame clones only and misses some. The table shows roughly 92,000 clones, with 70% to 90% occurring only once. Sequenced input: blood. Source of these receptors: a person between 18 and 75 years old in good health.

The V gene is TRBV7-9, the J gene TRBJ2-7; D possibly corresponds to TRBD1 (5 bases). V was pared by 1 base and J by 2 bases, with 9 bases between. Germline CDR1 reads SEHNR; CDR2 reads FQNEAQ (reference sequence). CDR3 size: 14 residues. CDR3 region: CASSLEARAYEQYF. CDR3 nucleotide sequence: TGTGCCAGCAGCTTAGAGGCCAGGGCCTACGAGCAGTACTTC.

The CDR3 sequence: CASSLGWSNEKLFF. The CDR3 DNA reads as TGTGCCAGCAGCTTAGGATGGTCTAATGAAAAACTGTTTTTT. This rearrangement joins TRBV5-6 to TRBJ1-4, with D unclear. Germline-derived CDR1 and CDR2 are SGHDT and YYEEEE. V was clipped by 2 bases and J by 3 bases, with 8 bases between them. The CDR3 sequence is 14 residues long.

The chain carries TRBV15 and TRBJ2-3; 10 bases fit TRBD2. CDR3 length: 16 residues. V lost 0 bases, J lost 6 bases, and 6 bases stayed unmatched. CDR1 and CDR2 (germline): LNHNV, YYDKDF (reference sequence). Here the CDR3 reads CATSRDERGGLDTQYF. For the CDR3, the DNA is TGTGCCACCAGCAGAGATGAGCGGGGGGGCCTGGATACGCAGTATTTT.

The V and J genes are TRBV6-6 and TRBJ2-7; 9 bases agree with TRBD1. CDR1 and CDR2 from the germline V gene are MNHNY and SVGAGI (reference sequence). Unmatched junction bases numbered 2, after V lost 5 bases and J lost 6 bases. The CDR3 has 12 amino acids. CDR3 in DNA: TGTGCCAGCAGTACAGGGGGCAGCGAGCAGTACTTC. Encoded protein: CASSTGGSEQYF.

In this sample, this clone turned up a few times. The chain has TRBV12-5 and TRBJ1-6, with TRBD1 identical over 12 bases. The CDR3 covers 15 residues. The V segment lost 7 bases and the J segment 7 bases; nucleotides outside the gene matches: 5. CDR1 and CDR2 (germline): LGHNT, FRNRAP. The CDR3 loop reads CASALGTGGNSPLHF. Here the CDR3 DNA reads TGTGCTAGTGCCCTGGGGACAGGGGGCAATTCACCCCTCCACTTT.

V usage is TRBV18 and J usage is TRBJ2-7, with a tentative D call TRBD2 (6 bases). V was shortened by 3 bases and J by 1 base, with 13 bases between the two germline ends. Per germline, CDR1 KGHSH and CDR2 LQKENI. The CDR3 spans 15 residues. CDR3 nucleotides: TGTGCCAGCTCACCGCAGGGAGGAAGGTCCTACGAGCAGTACTTC. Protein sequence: CASSPQGGRSYEQYF.

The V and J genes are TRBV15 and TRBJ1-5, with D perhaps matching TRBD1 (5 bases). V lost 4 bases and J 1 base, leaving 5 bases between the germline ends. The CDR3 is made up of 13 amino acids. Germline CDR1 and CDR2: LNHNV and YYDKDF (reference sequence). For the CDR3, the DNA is TGTGCCACCAGCACAGGGAGCAATCAGCCCCAGCATTTT. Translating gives CATSTGSNQPQHF.

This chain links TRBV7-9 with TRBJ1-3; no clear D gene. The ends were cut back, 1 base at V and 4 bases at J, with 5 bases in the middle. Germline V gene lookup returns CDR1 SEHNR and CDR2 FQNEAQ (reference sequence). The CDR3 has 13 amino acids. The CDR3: CASSLGVGNTIYF. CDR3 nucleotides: TGTGCCAGCAGCTTAGGCGTCGGAAACACCATATATTTT.

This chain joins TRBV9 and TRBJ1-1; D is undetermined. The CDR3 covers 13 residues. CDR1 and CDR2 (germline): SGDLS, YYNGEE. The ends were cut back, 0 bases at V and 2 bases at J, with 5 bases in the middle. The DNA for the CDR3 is TGTGCCAGCAGCGTAGGAATTAACACTGAAGCTTTCTTT. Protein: CASSVGINTEAFF.

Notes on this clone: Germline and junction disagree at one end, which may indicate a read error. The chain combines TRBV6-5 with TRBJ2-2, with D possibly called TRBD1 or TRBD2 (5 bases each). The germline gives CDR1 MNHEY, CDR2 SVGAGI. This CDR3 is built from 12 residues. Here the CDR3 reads CASTTGTVELFF. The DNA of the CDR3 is TGTGCCAGCACCACCGGGACCGTGGAGCTGTTTTTT.

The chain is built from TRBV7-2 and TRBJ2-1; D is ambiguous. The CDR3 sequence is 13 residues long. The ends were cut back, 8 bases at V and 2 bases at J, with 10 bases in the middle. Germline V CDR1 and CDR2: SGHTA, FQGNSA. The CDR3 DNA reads TGTGCCAGCTCGGCCCTAGCCTACAATGAGCAGTTCTTC. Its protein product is CASSALAYNEQFF.

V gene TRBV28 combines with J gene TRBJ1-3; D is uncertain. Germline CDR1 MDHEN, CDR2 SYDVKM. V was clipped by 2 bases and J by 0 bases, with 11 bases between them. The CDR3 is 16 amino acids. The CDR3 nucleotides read TGTGCCAGCAGTTTAACACTGCCTCTCTCTGGAAACACCATATATTTT. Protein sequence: CASSLTLPLSGNTIYF.

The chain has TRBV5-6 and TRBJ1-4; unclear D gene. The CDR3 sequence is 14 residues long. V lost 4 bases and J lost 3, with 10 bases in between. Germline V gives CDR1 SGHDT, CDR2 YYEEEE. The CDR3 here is CASSPLGANEKLFF. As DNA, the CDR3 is TGTGCCAGCAGCCCTCTCGGAGCTAATGAAAAACTGTTTTTT.

CDR3 coding DNA: TGTGCCACACGGGGGGGGACAGGGGACCGCTACGAGCAGTACTTC. Translated, it gives CATRGGTGDRYEQYF. The chain has TRBV2 and TRBJ2-7, with 10 bases matching TRBD1. The germline V gene encodes CDR1 SNHLY and CDR2 FYNNEI. The CDR3 contains 15 residues. V shed 10 bases, J shed 3 bases, and the junction held 12 bases outside the gene matches.

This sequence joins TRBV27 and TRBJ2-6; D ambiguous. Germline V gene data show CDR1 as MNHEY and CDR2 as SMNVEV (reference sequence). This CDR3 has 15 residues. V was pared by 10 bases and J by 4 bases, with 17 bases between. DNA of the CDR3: TGTGCCACCCTCGGAGACCCCTCCGGGGCCAACGTCCTGACTTTC. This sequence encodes CATLGDPSGANVLTF. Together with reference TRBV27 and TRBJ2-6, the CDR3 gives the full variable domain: EAQVTQNPRYLITVTGKKLTVTCSQNMNHEYMSWYRQDPGLGLRQIYYSMNVEVTDKGDVPEGYKVSRKEKRNFPLILESPSPNQTSLYFCATLGDPSGANVLTFGAGSRLTVL.

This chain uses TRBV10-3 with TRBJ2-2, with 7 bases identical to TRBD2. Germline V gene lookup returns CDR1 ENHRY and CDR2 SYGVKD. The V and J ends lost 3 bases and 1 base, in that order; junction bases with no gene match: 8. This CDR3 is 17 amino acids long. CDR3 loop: CAISEGVGGMNTGELFF. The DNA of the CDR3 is TGTGCCATCAGTGAAGGAGTGGGGGGGATGAACACCGGGGAGCTGTTTTTT.

This chain's CDR3 is CASSLGQGDRGYTF. As DNA, the CDR3 is TGTGCCAGCAGCTTAGGACAGGGCGATCGAGGCTACACCTTC. The V and J genes are TRBV11-2 and TRBJ1-2, with 7 bases that match TRBD1. The J segment lost 8 bases and the V segment lost 1 base, leaving 7 bases of the junction unmatched. This CDR3 has 14 residues. The germline CDR1 and CDR2 sequences are SGHAT and FQNNGV.

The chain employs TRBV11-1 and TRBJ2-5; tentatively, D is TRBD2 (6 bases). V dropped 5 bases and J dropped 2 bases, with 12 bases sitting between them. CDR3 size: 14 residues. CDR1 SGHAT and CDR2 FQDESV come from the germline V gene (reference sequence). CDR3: CASSPRLGQETQYF. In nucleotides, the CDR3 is TGTGCCAGCAGCCCCCGACTAGGACAAGAGACCCAGTACTTC.

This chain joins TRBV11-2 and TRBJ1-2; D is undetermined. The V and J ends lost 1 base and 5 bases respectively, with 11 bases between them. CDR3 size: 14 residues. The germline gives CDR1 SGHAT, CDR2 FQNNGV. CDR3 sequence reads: CASSLGRPVYGYTF. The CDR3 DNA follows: TGTGCCAGCAGCTTAGGCCGACCCGTATATGGCTACACCTTC.

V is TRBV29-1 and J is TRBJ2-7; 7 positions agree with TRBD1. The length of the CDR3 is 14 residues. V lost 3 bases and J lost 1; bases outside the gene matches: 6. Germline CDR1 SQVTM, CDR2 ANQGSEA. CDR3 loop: CSVEPPGQSYEQYF. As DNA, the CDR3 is TGCAGCGTTGAGCCACCGGGACAGTCCTACGAGCAGTACTTC.

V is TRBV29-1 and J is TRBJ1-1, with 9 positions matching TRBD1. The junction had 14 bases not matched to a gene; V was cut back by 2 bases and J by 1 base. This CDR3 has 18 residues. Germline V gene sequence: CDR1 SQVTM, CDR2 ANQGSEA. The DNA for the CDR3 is TGCAGCGTTGAACCTAACAGGGGGCGTATTAAGAAGAACACTGAAGCTTTCTTT. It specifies CSVEPNRGRIKKNTEAFF.

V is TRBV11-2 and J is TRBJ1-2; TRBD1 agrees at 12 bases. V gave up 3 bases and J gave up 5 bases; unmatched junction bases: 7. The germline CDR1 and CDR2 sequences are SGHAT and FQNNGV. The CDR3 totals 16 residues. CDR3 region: CASSLMGQGALYGYTF. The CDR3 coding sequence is TGTGCCAGCAGCTTGATGGGACAGGGGGCTTTATATGGCTACACCTTC.

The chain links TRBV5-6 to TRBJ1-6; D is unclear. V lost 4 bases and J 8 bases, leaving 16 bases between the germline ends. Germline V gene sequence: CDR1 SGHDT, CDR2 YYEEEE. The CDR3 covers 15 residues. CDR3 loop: CASSLVSGADSPLHF. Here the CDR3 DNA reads TGTGCCAGCAGCCTGGTTAGTGGTGCGGATTCACCCCTCCACTTT.

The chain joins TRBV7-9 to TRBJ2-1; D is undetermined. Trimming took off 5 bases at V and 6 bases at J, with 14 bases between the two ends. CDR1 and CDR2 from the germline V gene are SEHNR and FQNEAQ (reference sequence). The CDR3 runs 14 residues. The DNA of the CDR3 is TGTGCCAGCAGCACCTTAAGGAGACGCAATGAGCAGTTCTTC. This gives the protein CASSTLRRRNEQFF.

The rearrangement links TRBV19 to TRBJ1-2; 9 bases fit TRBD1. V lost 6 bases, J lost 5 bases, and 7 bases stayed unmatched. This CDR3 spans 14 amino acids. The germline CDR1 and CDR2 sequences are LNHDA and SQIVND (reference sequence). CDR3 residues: CASRPGTGHYGYTF. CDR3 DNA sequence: TGTGCCAGTAGACCCGGGACAGGGCATTATGGCTACACCTTC.

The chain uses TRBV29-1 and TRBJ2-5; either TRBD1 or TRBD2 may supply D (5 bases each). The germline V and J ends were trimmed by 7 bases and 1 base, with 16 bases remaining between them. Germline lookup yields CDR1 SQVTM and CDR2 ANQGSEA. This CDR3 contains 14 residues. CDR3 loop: CSAKRRGPQETQYF. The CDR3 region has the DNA TGCAGCGCCAAGAGAAGGGGACCCCAAGAGACCCAGTACTTC.